The present TCR beta chain was sequenced within a study of neurological immune-mediated disorders. As to time point: technical triplicate 3. TCRdb analysed the 5' RACE reads with MiXCR anew, one entry per CDR3 protein. The sample shows tens of thousands of distinct CDR3 sequences, 15% to 20% of them seen only once. This receptor was identified in a female donor with HTLV-1-associated myelopathy (HAM/TSP). Sequencing was carried out using CD4+ T cells from blood.

The CDR3 sequence: CASIAGGPTDTQYF. CDR3 nucleotide sequence: TGTGCCAGCATCGCGGGGGGGCCCACAGATACGCAGTATTTT. The genes are TRBV6-2 or TRBV6-3 and TRBJ2-3, with 9 positions matching TRBD2. In germline, CDR1 is MNHEY, CDR2 SVGEGT. With V trimmed by 7 bases and J by 2 bases, 4 bases remained unmatched. This CDR3 region has 14 residues.